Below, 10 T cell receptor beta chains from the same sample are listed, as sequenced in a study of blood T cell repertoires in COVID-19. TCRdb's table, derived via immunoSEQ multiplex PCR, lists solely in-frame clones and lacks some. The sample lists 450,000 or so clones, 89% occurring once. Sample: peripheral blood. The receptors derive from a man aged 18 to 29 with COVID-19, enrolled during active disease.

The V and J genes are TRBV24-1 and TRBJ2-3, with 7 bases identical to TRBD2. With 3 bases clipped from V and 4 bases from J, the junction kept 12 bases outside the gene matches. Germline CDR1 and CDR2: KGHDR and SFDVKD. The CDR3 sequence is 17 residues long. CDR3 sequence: CATSDLGGGPGADTQYF. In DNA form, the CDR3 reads TGTGCCACCAGTGATCTCGGGGGAGGGCCCGGGGCAGATACGCAGTATTTT.

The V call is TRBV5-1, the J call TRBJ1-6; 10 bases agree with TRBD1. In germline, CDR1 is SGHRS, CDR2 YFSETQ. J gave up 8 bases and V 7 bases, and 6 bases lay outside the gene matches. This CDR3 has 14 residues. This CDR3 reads CASRQGAPDSPLHF. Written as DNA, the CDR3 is TGCGCCAGCCGACAGGGGGCGCCGGATTCACCCCTCCACTTT.

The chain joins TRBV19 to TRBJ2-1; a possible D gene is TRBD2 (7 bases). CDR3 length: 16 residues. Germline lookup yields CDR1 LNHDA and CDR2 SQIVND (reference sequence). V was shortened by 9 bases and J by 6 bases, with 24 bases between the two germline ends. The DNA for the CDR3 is TGTGCCAGCTCCTCCGGGTGGCGGGGGCTGCTCAATGAGCAGTTCTTC. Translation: CASSSGWRGLLNEQFF.

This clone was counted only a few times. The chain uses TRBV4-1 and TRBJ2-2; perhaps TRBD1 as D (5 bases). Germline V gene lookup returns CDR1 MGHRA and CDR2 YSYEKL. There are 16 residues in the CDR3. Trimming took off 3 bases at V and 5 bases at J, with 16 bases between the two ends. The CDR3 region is CASSHYSGKRTGELFF. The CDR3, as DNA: TGCGCCAGCAGCCACTATTCAGGGAAAAGGACCGGGGAGCTGTTTTTT.

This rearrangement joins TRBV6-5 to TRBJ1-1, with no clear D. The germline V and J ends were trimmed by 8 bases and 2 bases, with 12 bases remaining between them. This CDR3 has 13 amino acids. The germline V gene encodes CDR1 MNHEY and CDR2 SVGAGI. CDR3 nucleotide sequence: TGTGCCAGCGAGAGTCAGACAAACACTGAAGCTTTCTTT. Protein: CASESQTNTEAFF.

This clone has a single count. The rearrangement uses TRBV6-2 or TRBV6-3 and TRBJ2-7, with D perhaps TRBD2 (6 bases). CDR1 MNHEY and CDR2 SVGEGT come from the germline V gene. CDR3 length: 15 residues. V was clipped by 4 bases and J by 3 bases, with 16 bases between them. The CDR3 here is CASSSIDWGDYEQYF. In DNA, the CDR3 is TGTGCCAGCAGTTCCATTGATTGGGGGGACTACGAGCAGTACTTC.

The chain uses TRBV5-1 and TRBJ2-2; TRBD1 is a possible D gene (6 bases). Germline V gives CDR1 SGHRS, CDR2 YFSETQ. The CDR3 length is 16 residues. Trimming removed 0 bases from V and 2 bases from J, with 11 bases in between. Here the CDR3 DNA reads TGCGCCAGCAGCTTGGAGGGGACACTTAACACCGGGGAGCTGTTTTTT. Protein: CASSLEGTLNTGELFF.

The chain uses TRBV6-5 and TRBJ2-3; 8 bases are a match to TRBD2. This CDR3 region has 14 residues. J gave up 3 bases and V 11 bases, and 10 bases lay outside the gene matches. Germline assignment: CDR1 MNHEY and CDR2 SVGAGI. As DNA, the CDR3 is TGTGCCTCTAGGCGGGGGGCCCAAACAGATACGCAGTATTTT. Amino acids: CASRRGAQTDTQYF.

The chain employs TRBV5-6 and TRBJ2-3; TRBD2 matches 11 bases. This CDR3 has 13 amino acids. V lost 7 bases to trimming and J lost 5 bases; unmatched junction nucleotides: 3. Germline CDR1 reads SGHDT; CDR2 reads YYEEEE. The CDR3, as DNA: TGTGCCAGCGGGACTAGCGGCGTAGATACGCAGTATTTT. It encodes CASGTSGVDTQYF.

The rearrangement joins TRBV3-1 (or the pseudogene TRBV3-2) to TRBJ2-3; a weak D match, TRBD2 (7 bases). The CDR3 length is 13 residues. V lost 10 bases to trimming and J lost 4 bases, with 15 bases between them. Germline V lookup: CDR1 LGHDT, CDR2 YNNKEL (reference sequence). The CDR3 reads CATRRGGSDTQYF. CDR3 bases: TGTGCCACCCGGAGGGGGGGTTCAGATACGCAGTATTTT.